The TCR beta chain described here comes from a study of preoperative IRX-2 immunotherapy in early breast cancer. Stated treatment: preoperative locoregional IRX-2 cytokine immunotherapy. Patients received preoperative, locoregional IRX-2 cytokine immunotherapy in a phase Ib study. Looked up from germline, CDR1 is SGHAT and CDR2 is FQDESV (reference sequence). The CDR3 length is 14 residues. Deletions cut 0 bases from V and 11 bases from J, with 14 bases between. The repertoire was sequenced with immunoSEQ multiplex PCR; TCRdb's copy has only in-frame clones and lacks some. The table lists 40,000 to 50,000 clones, 77% of them singletons, with approximately 1.1% in the top ten. This clone was seen only once.

This TCR was recovered from a human donor with breast cancer. The sample here was tumor tissue, taken after IRX-2 immunotherapy. The V gene is TRBV11-1, the J gene TRBJ1-5, with D perhaps matching TRBD1 (5 bases). Written as DNA, the CDR3 is TGTGCCAGCAGCTTAGCCTCAGGGACCGGGGCCCAGCATTTT. This codes for CASSLASGTGAQHF.